This TCR beta chain was recorded in a study of radiotherapy plus CTLA-4 blockade in lung cancer. Generated by immunoSEQ multiplex PCR, the TCRdb table keeps only in-frame clones and is missing some. The sample has 11,000 to 15,000 clones; around 72% are singletons. CDR1 and CDR2 from the germline V gene are SNHLY and FYNNEI. The CDR3 is 14 amino acids. Trimming at V came to 6 bases and at J to 5 bases, leaving 8 bases not matched to a gene. The TCR originated in a human donor with non-small cell lung cancer whose response to radiotherapy plus ipilimumab could not be evaluated. This material consisted of peripheral blood, taken from a patient treated with radiotherapy plus ipilimumab. The chain is built from TRBV2 and TRBJ2-5, with TRBD1 matching over 8 bases. In DNA, the CDR3 is TGTGCCAGCAGCGGACAGGGTGGTCAGGAGACCCAGTACTTC. This translates into CASSGQGGQETQYF.